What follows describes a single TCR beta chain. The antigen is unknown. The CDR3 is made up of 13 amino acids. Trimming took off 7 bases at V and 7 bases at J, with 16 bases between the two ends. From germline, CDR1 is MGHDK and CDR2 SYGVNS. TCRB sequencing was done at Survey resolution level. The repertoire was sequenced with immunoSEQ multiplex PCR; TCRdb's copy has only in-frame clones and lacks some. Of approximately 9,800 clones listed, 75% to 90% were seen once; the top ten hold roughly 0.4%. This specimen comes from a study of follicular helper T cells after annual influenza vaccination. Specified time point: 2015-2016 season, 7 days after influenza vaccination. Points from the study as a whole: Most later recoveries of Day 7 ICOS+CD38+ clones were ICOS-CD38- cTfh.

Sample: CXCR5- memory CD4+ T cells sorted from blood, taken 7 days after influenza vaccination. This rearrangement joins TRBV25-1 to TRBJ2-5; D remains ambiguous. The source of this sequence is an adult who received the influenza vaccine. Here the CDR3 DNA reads TGTGCCAGCACGGAGTATCAGACCGGGACCCAGTACTTC. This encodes CASTEYQTGTQYF.